This is a list of T cell receptor beta chains from one sample in a study of cytomegalovirus exposure and HLA in healthy donors. Measured with immunoSEQ multiplex PCR; TCRdb has only the in-frame clones, and not every one. The sample consists of about 160,000 clones, roughly 77% of them appearing once. Specimen: PBMCs. The receptors come from a man aged 25 to 40 in good health and CMV-seropositive. Both conserved end residues are part of each CDR3. A D gene is named only where the DNA matches it firmly. Clone size, where shown, is once, few, many, or a class for clones that have expanded.

v_gene: TRBV4-1; len: 15; j_gene: TRBJ1-5; d_gene: NA; abundance: NA; CDR3nt: TGCGCCAGCAGCCGCACGGACAGAGGCAATCAGCCCCAGCATTTT; CDR3aa: CASSRTDRGNQPQHF
v_gene: TRBV10-3; len: 14; j_gene: TRBJ2-5; d_gene: NA; abundance: NA; CDR3nt: TGTGCCATCAGTGAGACTAACGGCCAAGAGACCCAGTACTTC; CDR3aa: CAISETNGQETQYF
v_gene: TRBV5-1; len: 16; j_gene: TRBJ2-3; d_gene: TRBD1; abundance: NA; CDR3nt: TGCGCCAGCAGCTTACAGGGGCTGGTGGGAAGAGATACGCAGTATTTT; CDR3aa: CASSLQGLVGRDTQYF
v_gene: TRBV2; len: 16; j_gene: TRBJ1-3; d_gene: TRBD1; abundance: NA; CDR3nt: TGTGCCAGCAGTGCAAGACAGGGGTCGGGAGGAAACACCATATATTTT; CDR3aa: CASSARQGSGGNTIYF
v_gene: TRBV6-4; len: 11; j_gene: TRBJ1-1; d_gene: NA; abundance: few; CDR3nt: TGTGCCAGCAGACAGGGAACTGAAGCTTTCTTT; CDR3aa: CASRQGTEAFF
v_gene: TRBV4-3; len: 12; j_gene: TRBJ2-1; d_gene: NA; abundance: once; CDR3nt: TGCGCCAGCAGCCAAGCGGTTAATGAGCAGTTCTTC; CDR3aa: CASSQAVNEQFF
v_gene: TRBV4-1; len: 15; j_gene: TRBJ1-5; d_gene: TRBD1; abundance: NA; CDR3nt: TGCGCCAGCAGCCGTTGGACAGGGCGCGATCAGCCCCAGCATTTT; CDR3aa: CASSRWTGRDQPQHF
v_gene: TRBV7-2; len: 16; j_gene: TRBJ2-7; d_gene: TRBD2; abundance: NA; CDR3nt: TGTGCCAGCAGCTTAGGGCTAGCGGGGGGGCTGGGAGAGCAGTACTTC; CDR3aa: CASSLGLAGGLGEQYF
v_gene: TRBV28; len: 14; j_gene: TRBJ2-3; d_gene: TRBD1; abundance: once; CDR3nt: TGTGCCAGCAGCCCGGACAGGGGCACAGATACGCAGTATTTT; CDR3aa: CASSPDRGTDTQYF
v_gene: TRBV2; len: 17; j_gene: TRBJ2-2; d_gene: TRBD1; abundance: NA; CDR3nt: TGTGCCAGCACCGAAATGGTCCGGGACAGTAACACCGGGGAGCTGTTTTTT; CDR3aa: CASTEMVRDSNTGELFF
v_gene: TRBV2; len: 15; j_gene: TRBJ2-5; d_gene: NA; abundance: NA; CDR3nt: TGTGCCAGCAGTGAGGCCGGAAACAGACAAGAGACCCAGTACTTC; CDR3aa: CASSEAGNRQETQYF
v_gene: TRBV7-9; len: 14; j_gene: TRBJ2-7; d_gene: NA; abundance: once; CDR3nt: TGTGCCAGCAGCTTAATGTCGACTCAGGGAGAGCAGTACTTC; CDR3aa: CASSLMSTQGEQYF
v_gene: TRBV29-1; len: 13; j_gene: TRBJ1-2; d_gene: TRBD1; abundance: NA; CDR3nt: TGCAGCGGACAGGGTCAACTAAACTATGGCTACACCTTC; CDR3aa: CSGQGQLNYGYTF
v_gene: TRBV30; len: 14; j_gene: TRBJ2-5; d_gene: TRBD1; abundance: once; CDR3nt: TGTGCCTGGTGGAGTGGGACAGGGGAAGAGACCCAGTACTTC; CDR3aa: CAWWSGTGEETQYF
v_gene: TRBV4-2; len: 15; j_gene: TRBJ2-7; d_gene: TRBD2; abundance: NA; CDR3nt: TGTGCCAGCAGCCAAAACGGGGGGGCCGACTACGAGCAGTACTTC; CDR3aa: CASSQNGGADYEQYF
v_gene: TRBV10-3; len: 15; j_gene: TRBJ1-5; d_gene: NA; abundance: NA; CDR3nt: TGTGCCATCAGTGACCGACAGGCTAGCAATCAGCCCCAGCATTTT; CDR3aa: CAISDRQASNQPQHF
v_gene: TRBV28; len: 13; j_gene: TRBJ2-1; d_gene: NA; abundance: NA; CDR3nt: TGTGCCAGCAGTCAACTAGAGTACAATGAGCAGTTCTTC; CDR3aa: CASSQLEYNEQFF